This record looks at one T cell receptor beta chain sequence and its context. The data were obtained in a study of OX40 agonist ivuxolimab in advanced cancers. Per the germline V gene, CDR1 is MNHEY and CDR2 is SVGAGI. The CDR3 is made up of 14 amino acids. V was pared by 10 bases and J by 4 bases, with 12 bases of the junction left unmatched. Using immunoSEQ multiplex PCR, the repertoire was profiled, and TCRdb retains in-frame clones only, with some absent. The profile shows almost 85,000 clones, roughly 89% of them singletons. The chain links TRBV6-5 to TRBJ2-7; TRBD1 agrees at 8 bases. Sample: CD4+ or CD8+ T cells sorted from blood, taken in a trial of the OX40 agonist ivuxolimab. The TCR was taken from an adult with an advanced solid tumor such as melanoma, head and neck, liver or kidney cancer. The CDR3 loop is CATSDRVNSYEQYF. The CDR3 region has the DNA TGTGCCACCTCGGACAGGGTGAACTCTTACGAGCAGTACTTC.